Below, 14 T cell receptor beta chains from the same sample are listed, as sequenced in a study of cytotoxic CD8 clonotypes in ibrutinib-treated CLL. This table comes from immunoSEQ multiplex PCR, and its TCRdb copy is limited to in-frame clones, with some not included. Among some 46,000 clones listed, over 60% were seen once. The source was PBMCs, collected after 12 months of ibrutinib treatment. The receptor set was obtained from a human donor with chronic lymphocytic leukemia.

This chain connects TRBV4-3 to TRBJ1-3; D ambiguous. V shed 0 bases and J shed 3 bases, with 12 bases lying between them. The CDR3 length is 16 residues. The germline V gene encodes CDR1 LGHNA and CDR2 YSLEER. CDR3 DNA sequence: TGCGCCAGCAGCCAAGATGCAGGTTTGAGTGGAAACACCATATATTTT. It is translated as CASSQDAGLSGNTIYF.

The V and J genes are TRBV7-8 and TRBJ1-2, with a possible D match to TRBD1 (6 bases). The CDR3 sequence is 15 residues long. Germline values: CDR1 SGHVS, CDR2 FQNEAQ. With 2 bases removed from V and 3 bases from J, the gap between germline ends came to 13 bases. In DNA form, the CDR3 reads TGTGCCAGCAGCTTAAGGGGGGGTCATGACTATGGCTACACCTTC. Its protein product is CASSLRGGHDYGYTF. Supplemented by reference TRBV7-8 and TRBJ1-2, the full variable domain reads GAGVSQSPRYKVAKRGQDVALRCDPISGHVSLFWYQQALGQGPEFLTYFQNEAQLDKSGLPSDRFFAERPEGSVSTLKIQRTQQEDSAVYLCASSLRGGHDYGYTFGSGTRLTVV.

The V call is TRBV19, the J call TRBJ2-2; D might be TRBD1 (6 bases). The germline CDR1 and CDR2 sequences are LNHDA and SQIVND (reference sequence). V was cut by 7 bases and J by 6 bases, with 21 bases left in between. The CDR3 has 16 residues. The CDR3: CASKLQGSPTAGELFF. The CDR3 nucleotides are TGTGCCAGTAAATTGCAGGGGTCGCCTACGGCCGGGGAGCTGTTTTTT.

The V and J genes are TRBV6-5 and TRBJ1-6; the D is unclear. Trimming removed 5 bases at V and 7 bases at J, with 12 bases between. Germline V gene data show CDR1 as MNHEY and CDR2 as SVGAGI. The CDR3 has 14 residues. The CDR3 nucleotides are TGTGCCAGCAGTACCCCGCGGGGAAATTCACCCCTCCACTTT. Amino acid sequence: CASSTPRGNSPLHF.

V usage is TRBV5-1 and J usage is TRBJ2-5; D ambiguous. V was pared by 1 base and J by 1 base, with 5 bases between. CDR3 length: 13 residues. Germline CDR1 reads SGHRS; CDR2 reads YFSETQ. The CDR3 sequence is CASSLPSQETQYF. In DNA, the CDR3 is TGCGCCAGCAGCTTGCCAAGCCAAGAGACCCAGTACTTC.

V and J are TRBV5-1 and TRBJ2-2; weak D call: TRBD1 (6 bases). V gave up 7 bases and J gave up 0 bases, with 7 bases separating them. The germline V gene has CDR1 SGHRS and CDR2 YFSETQ. This CDR3 comprises 13 residues. The CDR3 DNA sequence: TGCGCCAGCGGGACAACGAACACCGGGGAGCTGTTTTTT. Protein sequence: CASGTTNTGELFF. Drawing the rest from reference TRBV5-1 and TRBJ2-2, the complete variable domain is KAGVTQTPRYLIKTRGQQVTLSCSPISGHRSVSWYQQTPGQGLQFLFEYFSETQRNKGNFPGRFSGRQFSNSRSEMNVSTLELGDSALYLCASGTTNTGELFFGEGSRLTVL.

This clone has just a few counts. J is TRBJ2-1 and V is TRBV10-3; D remains ambiguous. V dropped 4 bases and J dropped 12 bases, with 10 bases sitting between them. Germline CDR1 reads ENHRY; CDR2 reads SYGVKD. The CDR3 runs 11 residues. The chain's CDR3 is CAISVPSGQFF. The CDR3 DNA sequence: TGTGCCATCAGTGTCCCCTCGGGGCAGTTCTTC.

The rearrangement uses TRBV4-1 and TRBJ1-2; D not resolved. The germline V gene has CDR1 MGHRA and CDR2 YSYEKL. This CDR3 is 13 amino acids long. Trimming stripped 0 bases from V and 4 bases from J, with 6 bases between. CDR3 sequence: CASSQDGGYGYTF. Here the CDR3 DNA reads TGCGCCAGCAGCCAAGACGGAGGCTATGGCTACACCTTC.

J is TRBJ2-1 and V is TRBV7-2, with 9 bases identical to TRBD2. The CDR3 is made up of 15 amino acids. J gave up 7 bases and V 5 bases, and 9 bases lay outside the gene matches. The germline gives CDR1 SGHTA, CDR2 FQGNSA. The CDR3 protein is CASSPTSGILNEQFF. The CDR3 region has the DNA TGTGCCAGCAGCCCGACTAGCGGTATTTTGAATGAGCAGTTCTTC.

This chain connects TRBV30 to TRBJ2-5; 7 nucleotides line up with TRBD2. The CDR3 sequence is 13 residues long. Germline values: CDR1 GTSNPN, CDR2 SVGIG (reference sequence). V gave up 5 bases and J gave up 5 bases; unmatched junction bases: 8. The CDR3 region is CAWARDYRETQYF. CDR3 DNA: TGTGCCTGGGCCCGGGACTATCGGGAGACCCAGTACTTC. The full variable domain, with the rest looked up from reference TRBV30 and TRBJ2-5, is SQTIHQWPATLVQPVGSPLSLECTVEGTSNPNLYWYRQAAGRGLQLLFYSVGIGQISSEVPQNLSASRPQDRQFILSSKKLLLSDSGFYLCAWARDYRETQYFGPGTRLLVL.

This clone was detected only a few times. The chain employs TRBV5-1 and TRBJ2-2, with 9 bases aligning to TRBD2. With V trimmed by 7 bases and J by 5 bases, 6 bases remained unmatched. The CDR3 length is 14 residues. Germline CDR1 is SGHRS and CDR2 is YFSETQ. Here the CDR3 reads CASRSGSYTGELFF. CDR3 DNA sequence: TGCGCCAGCCGTAGCGGGAGCTATACCGGGGAGCTGTTTTTT.

This sequence joins TRBV9 and TRBJ1-3, with D perhaps matching TRBD1 (5 bases). V lost 0 bases, J lost 0 bases, and 10 bases lay in between. CDR1 SGDLS and CDR2 YYNGEE come from the germline V gene. This CDR3 has 16 amino acids. The CDR3 loop is CASSVGVTVSGNTIYF. CDR3 DNA: TGTGCCAGCAGCGTAGGGGTGACAGTCTCTGGAAACACCATATATTTT.

This chain connects TRBV29-1 to TRBJ2-5; D may be TRBD1 (5 bases). From germline, CDR1 is SQVTM and CDR2 ANQGSEA. The CDR3 sequence is 14 residues long. The V and J ends lost 7 bases and 4 bases respectively, with 19 bases between them. The CDR3 sequence: CSAGAGYPGETQYF. In DNA, the CDR3 is TGCAGCGCCGGTGCAGGGTATCCCGGAGAGACCCAGTACTTC.

The genes are TRBV4-3 and TRBJ2-7; 11 bases agree with TRBD2. The germline gives CDR1 LGHNA, CDR2 YSLEER. This CDR3 contains 16 residues. J was trimmed by 2 bases and V by 1 base; bases with no gene match: 4. The CDR3, as DNA: TGCGCCAGCAGCCAAGTTGCTAGCGGGGGGACCTACGAGCAGTACTTC. This sequence encodes CASSQVASGGTYEQYF.